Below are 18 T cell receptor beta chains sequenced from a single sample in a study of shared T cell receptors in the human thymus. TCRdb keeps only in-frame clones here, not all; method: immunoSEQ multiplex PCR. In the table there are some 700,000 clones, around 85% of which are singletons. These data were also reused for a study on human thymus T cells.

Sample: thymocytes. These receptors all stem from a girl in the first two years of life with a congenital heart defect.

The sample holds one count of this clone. This CDR3 reads CASSLDPITSTRQPQHF. CDR3 DNA sequence: TGTGCCAGCAGCTTAGACCCCATTACCTCAACACGACAGCCCCAGCATTTT. The gene calls are TRBV7-2 and TRBJ1-5; no clear D gene. The length of the CDR3 is 17 residues. Germline V lookup: CDR1 SGHTA, CDR2 FQGNSA. Trimming stripped 1 base from V and 7 bases from J, with 20 bases between.

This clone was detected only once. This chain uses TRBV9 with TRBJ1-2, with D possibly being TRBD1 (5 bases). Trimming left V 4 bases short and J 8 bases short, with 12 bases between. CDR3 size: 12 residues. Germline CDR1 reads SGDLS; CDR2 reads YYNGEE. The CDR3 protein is CASSPMEGGYTF. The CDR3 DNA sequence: TGTGCCAGCAGCCCGATGGAGGGGGGCTACACCTTC.

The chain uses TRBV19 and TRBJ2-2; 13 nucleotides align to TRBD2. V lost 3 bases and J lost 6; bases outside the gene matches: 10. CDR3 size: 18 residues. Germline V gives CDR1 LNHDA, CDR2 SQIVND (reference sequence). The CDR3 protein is CASSMRTSGGLEPGELFF. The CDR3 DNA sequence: TGTGCCAGTAGTATGAGGACTAGCGGGGGCCTTGAGCCCGGGGAGCTGTTTTTT.

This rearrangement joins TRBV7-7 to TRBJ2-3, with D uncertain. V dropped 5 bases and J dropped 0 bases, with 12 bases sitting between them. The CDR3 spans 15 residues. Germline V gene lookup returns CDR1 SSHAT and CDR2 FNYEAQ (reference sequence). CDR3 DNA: TGTGCCAGCAGCCCAGGATGGAAGAGCACAGATACGCAGTATTTT. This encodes CASSPGWKSTDTQYF.

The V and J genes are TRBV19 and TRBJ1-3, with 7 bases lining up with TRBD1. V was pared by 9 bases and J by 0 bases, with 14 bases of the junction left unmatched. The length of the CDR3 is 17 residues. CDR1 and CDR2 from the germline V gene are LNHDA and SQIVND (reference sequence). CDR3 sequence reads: CASMLKGQPFSGNTIYF. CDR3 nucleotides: TGTGCCAGCATGTTAAAGGGACAGCCGTTCTCTGGAAACACCATATATTTT.

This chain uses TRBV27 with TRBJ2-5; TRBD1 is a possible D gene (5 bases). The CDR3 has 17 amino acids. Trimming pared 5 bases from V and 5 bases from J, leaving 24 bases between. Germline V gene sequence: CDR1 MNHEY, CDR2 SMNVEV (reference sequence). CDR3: CASSPLHKPDTVETQYF. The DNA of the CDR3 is TGTGCCAGCAGTCCCCTACATAAACCGGACACCGTGGAGACCCAGTACTTC.

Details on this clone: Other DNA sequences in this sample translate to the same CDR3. CDR3 DNA: TGTGCCAGCAGTGTCGGGGGGGCCAATTCACCCCTCCACTTT. Translated, it gives CASSVGGANSPLHF. The chain combines TRBV2 with TRBJ1-6, with D possibly being TRBD1 (6 bases). Germline-derived CDR1 and CDR2 are SNHLY and FYNNEI. Trimming left V 4 bases short and J 7 bases short, with 11 bases between. The CDR3 length is 14 residues.

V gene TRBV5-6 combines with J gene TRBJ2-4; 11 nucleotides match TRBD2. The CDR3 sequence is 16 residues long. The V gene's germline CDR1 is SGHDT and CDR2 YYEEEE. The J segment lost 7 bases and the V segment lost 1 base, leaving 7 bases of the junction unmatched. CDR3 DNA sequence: TGTGCCAGCAGCTTGTATGCTAGCGGGGGGAATAACATTCAGTACTTC. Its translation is CASSLYASGGNNIQYF. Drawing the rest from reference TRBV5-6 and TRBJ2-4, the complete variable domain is DAGVTQSPTHLIKTRGQQVTLRCSPKSGHDTVSWYQQALGQGPQFIFQYYEEEERQRGNFPDRFSGHQFPNYSSELNVNALLLGDSALYLCASSLYASGGNNIQYFGAGTRLSVL.

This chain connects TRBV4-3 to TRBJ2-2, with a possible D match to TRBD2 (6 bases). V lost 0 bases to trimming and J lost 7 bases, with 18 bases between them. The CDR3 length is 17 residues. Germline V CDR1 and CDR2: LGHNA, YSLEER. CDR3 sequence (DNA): TGCGCCAGCAGCCAAGATCTTGGCGGGGAATTCCACGGGGAGCTGTTTTTT. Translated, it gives CASSQDLGGEFHGELFF.

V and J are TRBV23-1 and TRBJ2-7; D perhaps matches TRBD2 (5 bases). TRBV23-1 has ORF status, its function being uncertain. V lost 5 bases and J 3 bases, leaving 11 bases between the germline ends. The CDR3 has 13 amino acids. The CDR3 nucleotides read TGCGCCAGCAGTGGAGTGGACTGCTACGAGCAGTACTTC. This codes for CASSGVDCYEQYF.

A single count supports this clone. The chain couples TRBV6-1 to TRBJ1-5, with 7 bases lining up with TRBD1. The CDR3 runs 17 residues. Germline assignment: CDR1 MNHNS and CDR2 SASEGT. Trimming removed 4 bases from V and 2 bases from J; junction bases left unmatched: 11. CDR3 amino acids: CASSGGQPQAGNQPQHF. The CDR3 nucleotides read TGTGCCAGCAGTGGGGGACAGCCCCAGGCGGGCAATCAGCCCCAGCATTTT.

In nucleotides, the CDR3 is TGTGCCATCAGTGACTACAGTACCCGCACCTACGAGCAGTACTTC. Protein product: CAISDYSTRTYEQYF. The rearrangement uses TRBV10-3 and TRBJ2-7, with D unresolved. The CDR3 loop spans 15 amino acids. Trimming cost V 3 bases and J 2 bases, with 14 bases left between them. The V gene's germline CDR1 is ENHRY and CDR2 SYGVKD.

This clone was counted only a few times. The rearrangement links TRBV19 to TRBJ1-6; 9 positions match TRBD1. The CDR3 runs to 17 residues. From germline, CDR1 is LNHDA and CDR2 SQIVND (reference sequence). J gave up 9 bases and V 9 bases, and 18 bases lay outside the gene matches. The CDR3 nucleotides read TGTGCCAGCCACGACAGGGGGATGATAGGTAGTCGTTCACCCCTCCACTTT. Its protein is CASHDRGMIGSRSPLHF.

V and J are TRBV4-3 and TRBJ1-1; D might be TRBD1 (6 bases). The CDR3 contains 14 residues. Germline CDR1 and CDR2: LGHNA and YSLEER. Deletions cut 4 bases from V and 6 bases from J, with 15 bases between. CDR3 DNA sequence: TGCGCCAGCAGCCTTAAACAGGGTTGGGCTGAAGCTTTCTTT. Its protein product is CASSLKQGWAEAFF.

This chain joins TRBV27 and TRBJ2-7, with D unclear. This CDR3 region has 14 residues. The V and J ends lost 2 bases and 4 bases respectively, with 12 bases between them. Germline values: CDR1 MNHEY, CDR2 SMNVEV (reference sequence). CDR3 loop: CASSLKASRYEQYF. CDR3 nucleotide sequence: TGTGCCAGCAGTTTAAAGGCCAGCAGGTACGAGCAGTACTTC.

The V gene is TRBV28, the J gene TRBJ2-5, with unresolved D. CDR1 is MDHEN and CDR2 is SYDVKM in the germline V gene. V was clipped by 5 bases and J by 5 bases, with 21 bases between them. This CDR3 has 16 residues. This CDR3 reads CASSSPPWRGIETQYF. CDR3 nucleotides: TGTGCCAGCAGTAGCCCGCCCTGGCGAGGCATCGAGACCCAGTACTTC.

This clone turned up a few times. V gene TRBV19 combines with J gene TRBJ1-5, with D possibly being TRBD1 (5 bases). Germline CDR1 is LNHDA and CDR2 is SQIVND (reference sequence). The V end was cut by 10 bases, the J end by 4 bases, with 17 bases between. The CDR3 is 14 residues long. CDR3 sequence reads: CATHSGRGNQPQHF. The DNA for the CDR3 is TGTGCCACCCATTCGGGGCGGGGAAATCAGCCCCAGCATTTT.

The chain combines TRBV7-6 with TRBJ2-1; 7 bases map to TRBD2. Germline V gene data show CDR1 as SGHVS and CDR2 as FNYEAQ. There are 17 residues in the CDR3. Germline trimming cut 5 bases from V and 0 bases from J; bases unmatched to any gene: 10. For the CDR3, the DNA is TGTGCCAGCAGCCCACTGGCGGGCGGGAGCTCCTACAATGAGCAGTTCTTC. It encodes CASSPLAGGSSYNEQFF.